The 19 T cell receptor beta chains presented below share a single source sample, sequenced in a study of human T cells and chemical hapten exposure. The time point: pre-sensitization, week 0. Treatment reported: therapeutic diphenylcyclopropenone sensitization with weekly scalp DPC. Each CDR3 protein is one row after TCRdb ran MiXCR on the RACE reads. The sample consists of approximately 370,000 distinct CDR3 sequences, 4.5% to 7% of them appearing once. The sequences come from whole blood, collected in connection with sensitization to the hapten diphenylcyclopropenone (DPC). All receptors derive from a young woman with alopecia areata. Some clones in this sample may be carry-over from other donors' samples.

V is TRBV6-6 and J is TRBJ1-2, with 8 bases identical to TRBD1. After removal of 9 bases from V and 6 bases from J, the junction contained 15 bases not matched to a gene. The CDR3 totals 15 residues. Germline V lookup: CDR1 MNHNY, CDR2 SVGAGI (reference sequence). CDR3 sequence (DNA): TGTGCCAGTTTCAGGGCACAGGGGGGAAGGGATGGCTACACCTTC. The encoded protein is CASFRAQGGRDGYTF.

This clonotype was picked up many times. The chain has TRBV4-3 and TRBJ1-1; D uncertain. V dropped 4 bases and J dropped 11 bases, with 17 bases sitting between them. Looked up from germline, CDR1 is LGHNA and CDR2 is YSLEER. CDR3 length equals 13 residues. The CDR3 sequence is CASSRSLEGEAFF. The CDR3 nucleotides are TGCGCCAGCAGCCGATCTCTCGAAGGAGAGGCTTTCTTT.

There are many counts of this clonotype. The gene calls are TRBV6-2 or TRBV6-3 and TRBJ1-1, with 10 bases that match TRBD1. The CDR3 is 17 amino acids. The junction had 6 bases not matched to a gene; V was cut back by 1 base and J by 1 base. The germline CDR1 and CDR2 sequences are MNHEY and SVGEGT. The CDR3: CASSYLPGQGRNTEAFF. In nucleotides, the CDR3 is TGTGCCAGCAGTTACTTACCGGGACAGGGGAGGAACACTGAAGCTTTCTTT.

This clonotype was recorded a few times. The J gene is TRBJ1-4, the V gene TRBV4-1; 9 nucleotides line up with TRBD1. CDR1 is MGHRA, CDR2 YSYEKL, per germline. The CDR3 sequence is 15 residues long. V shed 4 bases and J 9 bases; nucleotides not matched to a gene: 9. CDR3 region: CASSPPGTGHQKLFF. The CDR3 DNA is TGCGCCAGCAGCCCACCCGGGACAGGGCATCAAAAACTGTTTTTT.

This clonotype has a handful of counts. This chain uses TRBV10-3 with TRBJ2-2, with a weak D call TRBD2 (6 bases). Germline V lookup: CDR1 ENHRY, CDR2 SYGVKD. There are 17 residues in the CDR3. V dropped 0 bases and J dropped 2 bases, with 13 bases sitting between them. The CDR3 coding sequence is TGTGCCATCAGTGAGTCCTGGCTAGCGAGAAACACCGGGGAGCTGTTTTTT. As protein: CAISESWLARNTGELFF.

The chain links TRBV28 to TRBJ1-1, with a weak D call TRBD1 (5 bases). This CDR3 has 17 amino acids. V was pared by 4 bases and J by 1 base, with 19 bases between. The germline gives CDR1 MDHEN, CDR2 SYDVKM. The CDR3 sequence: CASSSPPGAGSNTEAFF. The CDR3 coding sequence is TGTGCCAGCAGTTCCCCGCCCGGGGCCGGGTCGAACACTGAAGCTTTCTTT.

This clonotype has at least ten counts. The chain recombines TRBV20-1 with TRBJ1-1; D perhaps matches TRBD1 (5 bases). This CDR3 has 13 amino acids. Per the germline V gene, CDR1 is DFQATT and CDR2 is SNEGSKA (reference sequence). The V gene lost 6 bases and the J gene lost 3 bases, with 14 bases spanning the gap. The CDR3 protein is CSASGAWDTEAFF. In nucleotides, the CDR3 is TGCAGTGCGTCCGGGGCCTGGGACACTGAAGCTTTCTTT.

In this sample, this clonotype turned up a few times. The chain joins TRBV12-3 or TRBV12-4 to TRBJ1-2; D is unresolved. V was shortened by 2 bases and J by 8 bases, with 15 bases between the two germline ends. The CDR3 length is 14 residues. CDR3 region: CASSLLTLGRGYTF. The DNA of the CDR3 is TGTGCCAGCAGTTTATTGACTCTCGGTCGAGGCTACACCTTC.

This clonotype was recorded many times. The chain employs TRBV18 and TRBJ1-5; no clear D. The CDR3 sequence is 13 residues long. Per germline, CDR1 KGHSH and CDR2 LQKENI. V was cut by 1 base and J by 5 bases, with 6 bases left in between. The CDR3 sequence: CASSPLPDQPQHF. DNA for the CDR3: TGTGCCAGCTCACCACTCCCAGATCAGCCCCAGCATTTT. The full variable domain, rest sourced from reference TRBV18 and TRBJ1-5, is NAGVMQNPRHLVRRRGQEARLRCSPMKGHSHVYWYRQLPEEGLKFMVYLQKENIIDESGMPKERFSAEFPKEGPSILRIQQVVRGDSAAYFCASSPLPDQPQHFGDGTRLSIL.

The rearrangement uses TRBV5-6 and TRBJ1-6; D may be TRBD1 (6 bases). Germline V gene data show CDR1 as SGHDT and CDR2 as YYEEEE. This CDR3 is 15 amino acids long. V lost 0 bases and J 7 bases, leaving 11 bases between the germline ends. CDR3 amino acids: CASSLGSRGNSPLHF. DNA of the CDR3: TGTGCCAGCAGCTTGGGTAGCAGGGGCAATTCACCCCTCCACTTT.

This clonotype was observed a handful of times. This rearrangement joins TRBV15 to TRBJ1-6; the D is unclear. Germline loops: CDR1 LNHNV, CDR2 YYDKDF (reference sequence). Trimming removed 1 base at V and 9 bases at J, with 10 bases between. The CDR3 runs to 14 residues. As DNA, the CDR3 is TGTGCCACCAGCAGAGGATTGGTAGGTTCACCCCTCCACTTT. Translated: CATSRGLVGSPLHF.

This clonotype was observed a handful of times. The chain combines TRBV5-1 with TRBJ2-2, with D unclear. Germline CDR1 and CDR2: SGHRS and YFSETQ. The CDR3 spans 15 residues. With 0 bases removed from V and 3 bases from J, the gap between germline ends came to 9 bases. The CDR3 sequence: CASSLGAPDTGELFF. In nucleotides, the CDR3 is TGCGCCAGCAGCTTGGGGGCCCCAGACACCGGGGAGCTGTTTTTT.

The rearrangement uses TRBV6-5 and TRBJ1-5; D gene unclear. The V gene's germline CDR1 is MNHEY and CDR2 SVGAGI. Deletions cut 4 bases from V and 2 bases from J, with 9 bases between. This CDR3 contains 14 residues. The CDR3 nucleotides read TGTGCCAGCAGTTTGTATCAGGGCAATCAGCCCCAGCATTTT. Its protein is CASSLYQGNQPQHF.

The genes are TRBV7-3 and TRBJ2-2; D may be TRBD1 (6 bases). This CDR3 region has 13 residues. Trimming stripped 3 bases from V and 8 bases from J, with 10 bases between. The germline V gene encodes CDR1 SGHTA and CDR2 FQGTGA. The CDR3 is CASSFDRQGELFF. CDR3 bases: TGTGCCAGCAGCTTTGACAGGCAAGGGGAGCTGTTTTTT.

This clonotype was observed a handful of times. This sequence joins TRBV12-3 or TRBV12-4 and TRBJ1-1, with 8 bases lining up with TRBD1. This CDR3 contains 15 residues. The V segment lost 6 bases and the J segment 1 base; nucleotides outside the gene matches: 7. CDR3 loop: CASSAGGAWNTEAFF. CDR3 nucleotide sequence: TGTGCCAGCAGCGCAGGGGGCGCATGGAACACTGAAGCTTTCTTT.

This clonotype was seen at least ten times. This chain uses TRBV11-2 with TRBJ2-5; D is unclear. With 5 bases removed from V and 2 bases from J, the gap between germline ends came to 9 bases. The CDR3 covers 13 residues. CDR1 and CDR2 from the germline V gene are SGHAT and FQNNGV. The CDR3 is CASSPLAQETQYF. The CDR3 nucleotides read TGTGCCAGCAGCCCTCTCGCTCAAGAGACCCAGTACTTC.

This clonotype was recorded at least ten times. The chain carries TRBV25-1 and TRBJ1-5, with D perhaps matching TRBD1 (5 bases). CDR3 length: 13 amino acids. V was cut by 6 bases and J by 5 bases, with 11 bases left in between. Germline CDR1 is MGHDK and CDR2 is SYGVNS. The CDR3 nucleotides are TGTGCCAGCAGGGGGGACGACGATCAGCCCCAGCATTTT. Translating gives CASRGDDDQPQHF.

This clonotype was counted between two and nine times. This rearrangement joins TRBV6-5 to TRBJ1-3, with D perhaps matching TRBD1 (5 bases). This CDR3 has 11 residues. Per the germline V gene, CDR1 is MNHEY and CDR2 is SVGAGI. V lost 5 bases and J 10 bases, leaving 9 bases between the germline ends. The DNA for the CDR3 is TGTGCCAGCAGTAGGGGCCAAACCATATATTTT. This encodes CASSRGQTIYF.

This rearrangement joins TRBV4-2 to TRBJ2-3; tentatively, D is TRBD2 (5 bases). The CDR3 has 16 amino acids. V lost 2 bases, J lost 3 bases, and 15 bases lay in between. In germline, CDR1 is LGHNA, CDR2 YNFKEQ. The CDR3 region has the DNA TGTGCCAGCAGCCAAAACTATCCGCGAGGGACAGATACGCAGTATTTT. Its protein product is CASSQNYPRGTDTQYF.